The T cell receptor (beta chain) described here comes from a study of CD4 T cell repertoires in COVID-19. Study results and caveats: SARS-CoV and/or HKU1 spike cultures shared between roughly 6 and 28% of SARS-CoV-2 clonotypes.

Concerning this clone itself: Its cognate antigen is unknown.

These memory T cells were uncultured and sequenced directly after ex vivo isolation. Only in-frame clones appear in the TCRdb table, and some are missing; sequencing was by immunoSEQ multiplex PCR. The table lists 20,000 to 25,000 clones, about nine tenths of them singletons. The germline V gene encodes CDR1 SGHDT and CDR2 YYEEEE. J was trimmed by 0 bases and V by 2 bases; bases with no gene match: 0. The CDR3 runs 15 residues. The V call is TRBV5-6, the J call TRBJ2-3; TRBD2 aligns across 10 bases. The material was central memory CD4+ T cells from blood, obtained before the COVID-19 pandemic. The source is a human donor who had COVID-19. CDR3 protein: CASSFSGGSTDTQYF. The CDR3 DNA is TGTGCCAGCAGCTTTAGCGGGGGGAGCACAGATACGCAGTATTTT.